This entry lists 18 T cell receptor beta chains sequenced from one sample in a study of breast tumors, draining lymph nodes, adjacent tissues. TCRdb used MiXCR to reprocess the multiplex PCR reads, holding one entry per CDR3 protein. Counted here are over 200,000 distinct CDR3 sequences, 30% to 35% occurring once; the ten biggest clones make up about 3.9%. Samples came from axillary lymph nodes draining the breast cancer. Sequencing was carried out using axillary lymph node tissue. These receptors were obtained from a female donor with breast cancer. Some clones in this sample may be carry-over from other donors' samples.

This clonotype has a count of ten or more. The chain couples TRBV4-2 to TRBJ2-5; TRBD2 matches 9 bases. This CDR3 region has 15 residues. CDR1 LGHNA and CDR2 YNFKEQ come from the germline V gene. V was clipped by 4 bases and J by 4 bases; unmatched bases: 7. DNA for the CDR3: TGTGCCAGCAGCCCCCTAGCGGGGCCCCGAGAGACCCAGTACTTC. This codes for CASSPLAGPRETQYF.

The chain combines TRBV6-5 with TRBJ2-1; 12 positions match TRBD2. The CDR3 runs to 13 residues. CDR1 MNHEY and CDR2 SVGAGI come from the germline V gene. Trimming at V came to 9 bases and at J to 9 bases, leaving 6 bases not matched to a gene. The CDR3 DNA reads as TGTGCCAGAAGACTAGCGGGAGAGGCTGAGCAGTTCTTC. This codes for CARRLAGEAEQFF.

This clonotype has more than one count but fewer than ten. A much larger clonotype is one base distant, so this may be a read error. The chain combines TRBV6-1 with TRBJ1-2, with D maybe TRBD1 (5 bases). Looked up from germline, CDR1 is MNHNS and CDR2 is SASEGT. This CDR3 is built from 11 residues. Trimming removed 5 bases at V and 9 bases at J, with 10 bases between. This CDR3 is CASSPMGRYTF. CDR3 DNA: TGTGCCAGCAGTCCTATGGGACGCTACACCTTC.

This chain links TRBV5-4 with TRBJ1-4, with TRBD1 matching over 10 bases. With 4 bases clipped from V and 0 bases from J, the junction kept 9 bases outside the gene matches. CDR1 SGHNT and CDR2 YYREEE come from the germline V gene (reference sequence). The CDR3 runs 18 residues. DNA of the CDR3: TGTGCCAGCAGCCCCTCGGGACAGGGGACAACAACTAATGAAAAACTGTTTTTT. Protein: CASSPSGQGTTTNEKLFF.

This clonotype was observed at least ten times. The rearrangement joins TRBV20-1 to TRBJ2-3; 9 nucleotides match TRBD2. Germline lookup yields CDR1 DFQATT and CDR2 SNEGSKA (reference sequence). V lost 5 bases to trimming and J lost 0 bases; unmatched junction nucleotides: 9. The CDR3 consists of 16 residues. CDR3 bases: TGCAGTGCTGTTAAGGAGGCGGGAGGGAGCACAGATACGCAGTATTTT. Protein product: CSAVKEAGGSTDTQYF.

This clonotype was recorded many times. This chain connects TRBV7-6 to TRBJ1-2; possibly TRBD1 for D (5 bases). The CDR3 runs 14 residues. Trimming pared 5 bases from V and 8 bases from J, leaving 18 bases between. Germline V gene data show CDR1 as SGHVS and CDR2 as FNYEAQ. The DNA for the CDR3 is TGTGCCAGCAGCCTGAACAGGTTCTCGGAGGGCTACACCTTC. It is translated as CASSLNRFSEGYTF.

At least ten counts were recorded for this clonotype. V and J are TRBV19 and TRBJ2-3; D might be TRBD2 (6 bases). V shed 7 bases and J shed 0 bases, with 17 bases lying between them. Germline CDR1 reads LNHDA; CDR2 reads SQIVND (reference sequence). This CDR3 contains 16 residues. CDR3 protein: CASKPRAGSSTDTQYF. In DNA, the CDR3 is TGTGCCAGTAAACCTCGGGCGGGGAGCAGCACAGATACGCAGTATTTT.

The chain couples TRBV5-1 to TRBJ2-6; D unresolved. This CDR3 is 17 amino acids long. Germline V gene data show CDR1 as SGHRS and CDR2 as YFSETQ. V lost 2 bases and J 0 bases, leaving 12 bases between the germline ends. In DNA, the CDR3 is TGCGCCAGCAGCTTTATTGACCCGCTCTCTGGGGCCAACGTCCTGACTTTC. This sequence encodes CASSFIDPLSGANVLTF.

This clonotype was counted many times. The V gene is TRBV7-2, the J gene TRBJ1-2; D gene ambiguous. This CDR3 is 13 amino acids long. V dropped 2 bases and J dropped 8 bases, with 12 bases sitting between them. CDR1 and CDR2 from the germline V gene are SGHTA and FQGNSA. The chain's CDR3 is CASSLNAPGGYTF. CDR3 sequence (DNA): TGTGCCAGCAGCTTAAATGCCCCCGGCGGCTACACCTTC.

The genes are TRBV6-6 and TRBJ2-1; D remains ambiguous. V was clipped by 1 base and J by 1 base, with 8 bases between them. The CDR3 spans 15 residues. Germline V gene sequence: CDR1 MNHNY, CDR2 SVGAGI (reference sequence). CDR3 in DNA: TGTGCCAGCAGTTACTTAGGGAATTCCTACAATGAGCAGTTCTTC. Translated, it gives CASSYLGNSYNEQFF.

Ten or more counts support this clonotype. V usage is TRBV7-6 and J usage is TRBJ2-7; TRBD1 is a possible D gene (6 bases). Germline V gene lookup returns CDR1 SGHVS and CDR2 FNYEAQ. Trimming stripped 2 bases from V and 3 bases from J, with 8 bases between. The CDR3 is 13 amino acids. The CDR3 here is CASSLSTGYEQYF. The CDR3, as DNA: TGTGCCAGCAGCTTATCGACAGGCTACGAGCAGTACTTC.

Worth noting for this clonotype: A read error may be the cause here, since a much bigger clone is one base away. The chain uses TRBV20-1 and TRBJ1-2; maybe TRBD1 (5 bases). The germline CDR1 and CDR2 sequences are DFQATT and SNEGSKA (reference sequence). Trimming pared 3 bases from V and 10 bases from J, leaving 18 bases between. The CDR3 contains 13 residues. CDR3 residues: CSARGEGRGAYTF. In DNA form, the CDR3 reads TGCAGTGCTAGGGGGGAGGGGCGAGGCGCCTACACCTTC.

This clonotype was detected a few times. The genes are TRBV27 and TRBJ2-3, with 10 bases aligning to TRBD2. This CDR3 contains 15 residues. Germline-derived CDR1 and CDR2 are MNHEY and SMNVEV (reference sequence). V dropped 2 bases and J dropped 4; count of bases not matched to a gene: 3. The CDR3 loop is CASSLTLAGPDTQYF. The CDR3 region has the DNA TGTGCCAGCAGTTTAACACTAGCGGGACCAGATACGCAGTATTTT.

This clonotype was counted ten times or more. V usage is TRBV5-1 and J usage is TRBJ2-3; D uncertain. The CDR3 loop spans 14 amino acids. Trimming took 6 bases from V and 5 from J, leaving 16 bases between them. CDR1 and CDR2 from the germline V gene are SGHRS and YFSETQ. The CDR3 DNA is TGCGCCAGCAACAATGATCCCTACAGAGATACGCAGTATTTT. Translation: CASNNDPYRDTQYF.

Worth noting for this clonotype: A much larger clone lies a single base off, so this may be a read error. The CDR3 spells CSAQHDTGTTVANTGELFF. The DNA for the CDR3 is TGCAGTGCCCAACACGACACCGGGACTACCGTTGCGAACACCGGGGAGCTGTTTTTT. J is TRBJ2-2 and V is TRBV20-1; 7 nucleotides line up with TRBD2. From germline, CDR1 is DFQATT and CDR2 SNEGSKA (reference sequence). V shed 6 bases, J shed 0 bases, and the junction held 19 bases outside the gene matches. The CDR3 is made up of 19 amino acids.

The rearrangement uses TRBV19 and TRBJ2-7, with TRBD1 matching over 10 bases. Germline V gene sequence: CDR1 LNHDA, CDR2 SQIVND (reference sequence). V was clipped by 6 bases and J by 5 bases; unmatched bases: 13. This CDR3 region has 16 residues. CDR3 protein: CASSLNGTGAANEQYF. As DNA, the CDR3 is TGTGCCAGTAGCTTAAACGGGACAGGGGCTGCAAACGAGCAGTACTTC.

The table lists this clonotype with many counts. The chain recombines TRBV2 with TRBJ2-3, with 14 positions matching TRBD2. The germline gives CDR1 SNHLY, CDR2 FYNNEI. With V trimmed by 6 bases and J by 2 bases, 4 bases remained unmatched. This CDR3 comprises 16 residues. The CDR3 here is CASRKTSGRATDTQYF. CDR3 DNA sequence: TGTGCCAGCAGGAAGACTAGCGGGAGGGCCACAGATACGCAGTATTTT.

This clonotype has a handful of counts. A much larger clone differs by one base, so this may be a read error. The chain couples TRBV11-2 to TRBJ2-7, with D perhaps TRBD1 (5 bases). This CDR3 has 13 amino acids. Trimming pared 0 bases from V and 6 bases from J, leaving 9 bases between. Germline V gives CDR1 SGHAT, CDR2 FQNNGV. The CDR3 nucleotides read TGTGCCAGCAGCTTAGATTGGGGCTCCGAGCAGTACTTC. Translation gives CASSLDWGSEQYF. Based on the CDR3 plus reference TRBV11-2 and TRBJ2-7, the full variable domain is EAGVAQSPRYKIIEKRQSVAFWCNPISGHATLYWYQQILGQGPKLLIQFQNNGVVDDSQLPKDRFSAERLKGVDSTLKIQPAKLEDSAVYLCASSLDWGSEQYFGPGTRLTVT.